Following are 5 T cell receptor beta chains from one sample sequenced in a study of shared clonotypes between healthy human individuals. TCRdb's table, derived via immunoSEQ multiplex PCR, lists solely in-frame clones and lacks some. The sample carries approximately 97,000 clones, about two thirds recorded once. Sequencing was done on a sample of memory CD8+ T cells sorted from blood. Noted subset: CD45RO+ cells pooled with CCR7-negative TemRA cells. The source is a man aged 25-40 years in good health.

The chain has TRBV6-1 and TRBJ2-1; 8 bases agree with TRBD1. This CDR3 has 15 residues. The J segment lost 4 bases and the V segment lost 6 bases, leaving 8 bases of the junction unmatched. The germline gives CDR1 MNHNS, CDR2 SASEGT. The CDR3 bases are TGTGCCAGCAGCCTTGACAGGGGCTCTTACAATGAGCAGTTCTTC. Residues: CASSLDRGSYNEQFF.

This sequence joins TRBV6-6 and TRBJ1-5; D is undetermined. The CDR3 is 13 amino acids. Germline assignment: CDR1 MNHNY and CDR2 SVGAGI (reference sequence). Trimming stripped 5 bases from V and 2 bases from J, with 7 bases between. The DNA of the CDR3 is TGTGCCAGCAGTGCTAGGGGCAATCAGCCCCAGCATTTT. This gives the protein CASSARGNQPQHF.

This clone was detected only once. A far larger clone is off by one base, so a read error is likely. The chain combines TRBV4-3 with TRBJ2-6, with D tentatively TRBD1 (6 bases). The CDR3 is made up of 17 amino acids. V dropped 1 base and J dropped 0 bases, with 10 bases sitting between them. The germline V gene has CDR1 LGHNA and CDR2 YSLEER. The CDR3 here is CASSQGGRGSGANVLTF. The CDR3 DNA reads as TGCGCCAGCAGCCAAGGGGGCAGGGGCTCTGGGGCCAACGTCCTGACTTTC.

The chain recombines TRBV25-1 with TRBJ1-5; no clear D gene. Trimming took 1 base from V and 5 from J, leaving 12 bases between them. Germline loops: CDR1 MGHDK, CDR2 SYGVNS. The CDR3 runs 15 residues. The CDR3 coding sequence is TGTGCCAGCAGTGAATCAGTAGGAGGGCATCAGCCCCAGCATTTT. It is translated as CASSESVGGHQPQHF.

The V and J genes are TRBV5-1 and TRBJ1-1; D not resolved. CDR1 and CDR2 (germline): SGHRS, YFSETQ. This CDR3 region has 13 residues. Trimming pared 4 bases from V and 1 base from J, leaving 8 bases between. The CDR3 region has the DNA TGCGCCAGCAGCCTCAGACAGAACACTGAAGCTTTCTTT. Encoded protein: CASSLRQNTEAFF.